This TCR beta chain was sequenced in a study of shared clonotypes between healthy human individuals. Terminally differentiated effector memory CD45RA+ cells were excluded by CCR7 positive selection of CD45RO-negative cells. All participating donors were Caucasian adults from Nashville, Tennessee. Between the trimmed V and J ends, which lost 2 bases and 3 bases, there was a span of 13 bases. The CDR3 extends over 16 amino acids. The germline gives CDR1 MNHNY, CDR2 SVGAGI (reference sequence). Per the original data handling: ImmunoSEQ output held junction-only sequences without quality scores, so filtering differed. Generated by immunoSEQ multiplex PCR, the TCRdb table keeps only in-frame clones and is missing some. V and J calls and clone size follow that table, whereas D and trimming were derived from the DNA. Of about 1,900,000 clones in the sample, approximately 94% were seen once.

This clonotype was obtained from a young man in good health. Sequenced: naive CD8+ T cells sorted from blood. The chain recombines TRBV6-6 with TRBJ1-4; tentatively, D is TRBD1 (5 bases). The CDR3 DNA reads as TGTGCCAGCAGTTACGAGCCAGGGAGGGCTAATGAAAAACTGTTTTTT. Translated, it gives CASSYEPGRANEKLFF.